Shown below are 3 T cell receptor beta chains from a single sample sequenced in a study of OX40 agonist ivuxolimab in advanced cancers. TCRdb keeps only in-frame clones here, not all; method: immunoSEQ multiplex PCR. The table has approximately 99,000 clones, 75% to 95% seen once. The sample consisted of CD4+ or CD8+ T cells sorted from blood, taken in a trial of the OX40 agonist ivuxolimab. These receptor sequences come from an adult with an advanced solid tumor such as melanoma, head and neck, liver or kidney cancer.

In this sample, this clone turned up a few times. This chain uses TRBV5-1 with TRBJ1-2; 12 positions match TRBD1. The CDR3 extends over 14 amino acids. Germline V gene lookup returns CDR1 SGHRS and CDR2 YFSETQ. Trimming took 4 bases from V and 8 from J; bases not matched to a gene: 6. The CDR3 coding sequence is TGCGCCAGCAGCCTGTCCGGGACAGGGGGCGGCTACACCTTC. Protein sequence: CASSLSGTGGGYTF.

V is TRBV5-1 and J is TRBJ1-4; maybe TRBD1 (6 bases). V lost 2 bases to trimming and J lost 8 bases, with 13 bases between them. This CDR3 has 14 residues. In germline, CDR1 is SGHRS, CDR2 YFSETQ. The CDR3 protein is CASSLQGEQEKLFF. The CDR3 DNA reads as TGCGCCAGCAGCTTACAGGGAGAGCAAGAAAAACTGTTTTTT.

This clone was detected only a few times. This rearrangement joins TRBV6-5 to TRBJ1-6; D remains unclear. From germline, CDR1 is MNHEY and CDR2 SVGAGI. The CDR3 is 13 amino acids. Trimming took off 7 bases at V and 7 bases at J, with 11 bases between the two ends. This chain's CDR3 is CASKMDGNSPLHF. In nucleotides, the CDR3 is TGTGCCAGCAAGATGGACGGAAATTCACCCCTCCACTTT.